These T cell receptor beta chains were read from a single sample in a study of cytomegalovirus exposure and HLA in healthy donors. TCRdb's table, derived via immunoSEQ multiplex PCR, lists solely in-frame clones and lacks some. Among some 140,000 clones, 80% were seen once, and the ten largest hold 13%. Sequenced input: PBMCs. The source is a man aged 25-45 years in good health and CMV-seropositive. The CDR3 runs from the conserved cysteine through the conserved F or W. Each record gives: clone size, J gene, V gene, D gene, CDR3 protein, CDR3 DNA. The D gene is left open where the match is weak. The size entry is marked missing in some rows and otherwise reads once, few, many or a size class.

clone size: few
J gene: TRBJ2-3
V gene: TRBV5-4
D gene: TRBD1
CDR3 protein: CASSLPGTGGTDTQYF
CDR3 DNA: TGTGCCAGCAGCTTACCCGGGACAGGGGGCACAGATACGCAGTATTTT

clone size: -
J gene: TRBJ2-7
V gene: TRBV28
D gene: -
CDR3 protein: CASSLREYEQYF
CDR3 DNA: TGTGCCAGCAGTTTGCGTGAGTACGAGCAGTACTTC

clone size: -
J gene: TRBJ2-2
V gene: TRBV6-1
D gene: TRBD2
CDR3 protein: CASSEVPSGNTGELFF
CDR3 DNA: TGTGCCAGCAGTGAAGTACCTAGCGGGAACACCGGGGAGCTGTTTTTT

clone size: -
J gene: TRBJ1-1
V gene: TRBV2
D gene: -
CDR3 protein: CASSPPGGYTEAFF
CDR3 DNA: TGTGCCAGCAGCCCGCCCGGGGGATACACTGAAGCTTTCTTT

clone size: -
J gene: TRBJ2-7
V gene: TRBV5-6
D gene: -
CDR3 protein: CASSPLGQTTYEQYF
CDR3 DNA: TGTGCCAGCAGTCCACTTGGACAGACTACCTACGAGCAGTACTTC

clone size: -
J gene: TRBJ2-3
V gene: TRBV9
D gene: TRBD2
CDR3 protein: CASSVSGKLDTQYF
CDR3 DNA: TGTGCCAGCAGCGTGAGCGGGAAGCTAGATACGCAGTATTTT

clone size: -
J gene: TRBJ1-2
V gene: TRBV6-1
D gene: -
CDR3 protein: CASSPEPTGSYGYTF
CDR3 DNA: TGTGCCAGCAGCCCCGAACCCACAGGGAGCTATGGCTACACCTTC

clone size: -
J gene: TRBJ2-1
V gene: TRBV11-3
D gene: -
CDR3 protein: CASSPRTGSYNEQFF
CDR3 DNA: TGTGCCAGCAGCCCCCGTACCGGCTCCTACAATGAGCAGTTCTTC

clone size: -
J gene: TRBJ2-7
V gene: TRBV7-3
D gene: TRBD1
CDR3 protein: CASSSTGGSYDEQYF
CDR3 DNA: TGTGCCAGCAGCTCCACAGGGGGCTCTTATGACGAGCAGTACTTC

clone size: -
J gene: TRBJ2-7
V gene: TRBV19
D gene: TRBD2
CDR3 protein: CASSTPGLVDSYEQYF
CDR3 DNA: TGTGCCAGTAGTACGCCGGGACTAGTCGACTCCTACGAGCAGTACTTC

clone size: -
J gene: TRBJ2-7
V gene: TRBV5-1
D gene: -
CDR3 protein: CASSLLPGIEYEQYF
CDR3 DNA: TGCGCCAGCAGCTTGTTGCCGGGGATAGAGTACGAGCAGTACTTC

clone size: -
J gene: TRBJ2-7
V gene: TRBV29-1
D gene: TRBD1
CDR3 protein: CSVKRDRDLWEQYF
CDR3 DNA: TGCAGCGTCAAAAGGGACAGGGACTTATGGGAGCAGTACTTC

clone size: -
J gene: TRBJ2-7
V gene: TRBV7-9
D gene: -
CDR3 protein: CASIPPGLYEQYF
CDR3 DNA: TGTGCCAGCATCCCACCGGGACTCTACGAGCAGTACTTC

clone size: -
J gene: TRBJ2-2
V gene: TRBV5-6
D gene: TRBD1
CDR3 protein: CASSLAARGTGTGELFF
CDR3 DNA: TGTGCCAGCAGCTTGGCTGCCCGCGGGACAGGCACCGGGGAGCTGTTTTTT

clone size: -
J gene: TRBJ2-7
V gene: TRBV7-9
D gene: -
CDR3 protein: CASSLAPGLNPSSGEQYF
CDR3 DNA: TGTGCCAGCAGCTTAGCTCCGGGCCTAAACCCTAGCTCGGGCGAGCAGTACTTC